This T cell receptor (beta chain) emerged from a study of beta chain features in type 1 diabetes. Study-level information: Patients did not differ from healthy donors in age, gender or cell yield.

Isolated RNA was reverse transcribed in full, so expressed TCRB transcripts were sequenced. Approximately 3.5 million reads per sample on average were obtained from naive, central memory and regulatory T cell samples. Profiled with immunoSEQ multiplex PCR; TCRdb holds only in-frame clones, not every one. The table includes more than 300,000 clones, 10% to 15% detected once. The CDR3 extends over 15 amino acids. Germline V gene lookup returns CDR1 SGHRS and CDR2 YFSETQ. With 4 bases clipped from V and 3 bases from J, the junction kept 6 bases outside the gene matches. About this clone itself: Its antigen remains unidentified. Other DNA sequences of this sample code for an identical CDR3.

Broader study findings: The similarity of naive, central memory and Treg TCRB repertoires appeared greater among patients than among healthy donors. Shorter TCRB CDR3s, moderately but significantly so, marked every one of the four CD4+ subsets in Type 1 diabetes patients.

Sorting with CD45RO/CCR7/CD25/CD127/CD95/CD27 yielded naive, central memory, regulatory and stem-like memory CD4+ cells. The sample consisted of naive CD4+ T cells from blood. The chain employs TRBV5-1 and TRBJ2-3; 9 bases fit TRBD2. This clonotype was obtained from a woman between 18 and 29 years old with type 1 diabetes. CDR3 DNA: TGCGCCAGCAGCCCAGCGGGGGGATCGACAGATACGCAGTATTTT. Encoded protein: CASSPAGGSTDTQYF. The full variable domain, rest sourced from reference TRBV5-1 and TRBJ2-3, is KAGVTQTPRYLIKTRGQQVTLSCSPISGHRSVSWYQQTPGQGLQFLFEYFSETQRNKGNFPGRFSGRQFSNSRSEMNVSTLELGDSALYLCASSPAGGSTDTQYFGPGTRLTVL.